The sequence of this T cell receptor beta chain was determined in a study of cytomegalovirus exposure and HLA in healthy donors. It was healthy bone marrow donors who served as donors. These donors counted as nominally healthy when sampled, but unrecorded immune exposures were likely. 60 Vbeta and 13 Jbeta primers were used in PCR. Sequencing was performed with immunoSEQ multiplex PCR; in TCRdb, only in-frame clones are kept and a portion is missing. The sample records 150,000 or so clones, less than 85% being singletons. CDR1 is MNHEY and CDR2 is SMNVEV in the germline V gene (reference sequence). V shed 3 bases and J shed 1 base, with 12 bases lying between them. The CDR3 is 15 amino acids.

Sequenced sample: PBMCs. This TCR derives from a woman aged 50 to 60 in good health and CMV-seropositive. J is TRBJ1-1 and V is TRBV27; D may be TRBD1 (6 bases). The chain's CDR3 is CASSFLFRGNTEAFF. CDR3 bases: TGTGCCAGCAGTTTTTTGTTCAGGGGGAACACTGAAGCTTTCTTT.